The subject of this entry is one TCR beta chain. Its antigen is still unknown. Then a second PCR, running about 7 to 11 cycles, was carried out with a sample-barcoded 5' primer and a J-beta primer mix. TCRdb used MiXCR to reprocess the 5' RACE reads, holding one entry per CDR3 protein. The sample lists about 800,000 distinct CDR3 sequences, around 25% occurring once. This sample is drawn from a study of blood T cells in healthy people across ages. Study-wide results and caveats: Estimates based on one million T cells were treated as lower bounds. In the absence of known donor CMV status, changes in expanded clonotypes were possibly confounded.

CDR3 length: 12 amino acids. V dropped 8 bases and J dropped 4; count of bases not matched to a gene: 2. Per the germline V gene, CDR1 is MGHDK and CDR2 is SYGVNS. The same sample was also studied in work on T cells of mothers and their children. In that study: Each child contributed about 3 million TCR beta CDR3 reads, while each mother contributed over 9.5 million.

This sequence originates from a boy under 18 in good health. Material for sequencing was blood. The V and J genes are TRBV25-1 and TRBJ2-3; 8 bases map to TRBD1. The CDR3 nucleotides are TGTGCCAGCTCGACAGGGGCAGATACGCAGTATTTT. Residues: CASSTGADTQYF. Drawing the rest from reference TRBV25-1 and TRBJ2-3, the complete variable domain is EADIYQTPRYLVIGTGKKITLECSQTMGHDKMYWYQQDPGMELHLIHYSYGVNSTEKGDLSSESTVSRIRTEHFPLTLESARPSHTSQYLCASSTGADTQYFGPGTRLTVL.